The 27 T cell receptor beta chains given below trace back to one sample, sequenced in a study of blood T cell repertoires in COVID-19. Measured with immunoSEQ multiplex PCR; TCRdb has only the in-frame clones, and not every one. The sample contains around 70,000 clones, roughly 91% of which appear only once. Input material: peripheral blood. Receptors originate from a woman aged 18-30 years with acute or convalescent COVID-19.

This clone was detected only a few times. The V gene is TRBV15, the J gene TRBJ2-2; 11 positions match TRBD2. The CDR3 has 15 residues. Germline V CDR1 and CDR2: LNHNV, YYDKDF (reference sequence). Trimming took 6 bases from V and 4 from J; bases not matched to a gene: 4. The DNA for the CDR3 is TGTGCCACCAGAGAAGGACTAGCGGGCACCGGGGAGCTGTTTTTT. Translation gives CATREGLAGTGELFF.

This chain links TRBV6-5 with TRBJ1-2; unclear D gene. Trimming took 8 bases from V and 9 from J, leaving 19 bases between them. Germline lookup yields CDR1 MNHEY and CDR2 SVGAGI. The CDR3 has 13 amino acids. CDR3 bases: TGTGCCAGCCGTTGGTCGGGAGATTGGCGCTACACCTTC. Encoded protein: CASRWSGDWRYTF.

The chain recombines TRBV18 with TRBJ1-2; 7 bases align to TRBD1. The CDR3 consists of 14 residues. Germline loops: CDR1 KGHSH, CDR2 LQKENI. With 6 bases clipped from V and 7 bases from J, the junction kept 11 bases outside the gene matches. The CDR3 loop is CASSLDRESAGYTF. In DNA, the CDR3 is TGTGCCAGCTCCTTAGACAGGGAAAGTGCTGGCTACACCTTC.

There are a few counts of this clone. The rearrangement links TRBV11-3 to TRBJ2-5; TRBD1 matches 7 bases. Trimming cost V 0 bases and J 2 bases; bases outside gene matches: 3. The CDR3 sequence is 15 residues long. The germline CDR1 and CDR2 sequences are SGHNT and YENEEA. The CDR3 reads CASSLDLGQQETQYF. CDR3 DNA sequence: TGTGCCAGCAGCTTAGATCTGGGACAGCAAGAGACCCAGTACTTC. The full variable domain, with the rest looked up from reference TRBV11-3 and TRBJ2-5, is EAGVVQSPRYKIIEKKQPVAFWCNPISGHNTLYWYLQNLGQGPELLIRYENEEAVDDSQLPKDRFSAERLKGVDSTLKIQPAELGDSAVYLCASSLDLGQQETQYFGPGTRLLVL.

This chain joins TRBV5-1 and TRBJ2-2, with TRBD2 identical over 9 bases. Germline CDR1 is SGHRS and CDR2 is YFSETQ. The junction had 3 bases not matched to a gene; V was cut back by 1 base and J by 2 bases. CDR3 length equals 16 residues. CDR3 nucleotides: TGCGCCAGCAGCTTGACAGCGGGAGGTAACACCGGGGAGCTGTTTTTT. Translation gives CASSLTAGGNTGELFF.

V usage is TRBV6-5 and J usage is TRBJ1-6; 7 nucleotides align to TRBD1. The CDR3 totals 15 residues. V dropped 5 bases and J dropped 5; count of bases not matched to a gene: 6. Germline V CDR1 and CDR2: MNHEY, SVGAGI. CDR3 protein: CASSQQGFDNSPLHF. DNA for the CDR3: TGTGCCAGCAGTCAACAGGGGTTTGATAATTCACCCCTCCACTTT.

The chain uses TRBV12-3 or TRBV12-4 and TRBJ1-1; 7 bases are shared with TRBD1. The CDR3 is made up of 13 amino acids. J was trimmed by 5 bases and V by 5 bases; bases with no gene match: 5. CDR3 bases: TGTGCCAGCAGTCCGGGACAGACAACTGAAGCTTTCTTT. Protein product: CASSPGQTTEAFF.

The chain recombines TRBV27 with TRBJ2-5, with a weak D call TRBD2 (5 bases). V lost 4 bases and J 2 bases, leaving 11 bases between the germline ends. The germline gives CDR1 MNHEY, CDR2 SMNVEV (reference sequence). The CDR3 totals 14 residues. The CDR3 DNA reads as TGTGCCAGCAGTTCCGGGATAGGGCAAGAGACCCAGTACTTC. This codes for CASSSGIGQETQYF.

This chain connects TRBV7-6 to TRBJ2-7; the match to TRBD2 covers 7 bases. The V gene end was trimmed by 5 bases and the J gene end by 1 base; junction bases not matched to a gene: 8. The CDR3 has 15 amino acids. The germline V gene encodes CDR1 SGHVS and CDR2 FNYEAQ. CDR3 in amino acids: CASSPSSGKSYEQYF. The CDR3 nucleotides are TGTGCCAGCAGCCCCTCTAGCGGAAAATCCTACGAGCAGTACTTC.

The chain carries TRBV29-1 and TRBJ2-7, with TRBD1 identical over 10 bases. The CDR3 has 13 residues. The J segment lost 3 bases and the V segment lost 7 bases, leaving 6 bases of the junction unmatched. Germline V gene data show CDR1 as SQVTM and CDR2 as ANQGSEA. In DNA, the CDR3 is TGCAGCGCCGCCGGGACAGGGGACTACGAGCAGTACTTC. It codes for CSAAGTGDYEQYF.

The rearrangement uses TRBV28 and TRBJ2-7, with D tentatively TRBD2 (5 bases). CDR1 MDHEN and CDR2 SYDVKM come from the germline V gene. The V gene lost 5 bases and the J gene lost 2 bases, with 16 bases spanning the gap. The CDR3 extends over 15 amino acids. CDR3 in DNA: TGTGCCAGCAGTAAATCCCAACTAGTAGCCTACGAGCAGTACTTC. Protein sequence: CASSKSQLVAYEQYF.

The chain carries TRBV7-9 and TRBJ2-3; 10 positions agree with TRBD2. Germline-derived CDR1 and CDR2 are SEHNR and FQNEAQ (reference sequence). The CDR3 extends over 16 amino acids. The trim removed 4 bases at V and 2 bases at J, leaving 6 bases unmatched. CDR3 region: CASSSQAGGPTDTQYF. The DNA for the CDR3 is TGTGCCAGCAGCTCACAAGCGGGGGGGCCCACAGATACGCAGTATTTT.

The CDR3 loop reads CASSEGLQGYTF. The DNA for the CDR3 is TGTGCCAGCAGTGAAGGGCTTCAGGGCTACACCTTC. This chain links TRBV6-1 with TRBJ1-2; D unclear. The CDR3 has 12 residues. Trimming took 1 base from V and 8 from J, leaving 8 bases between them. From germline, CDR1 is MNHNS and CDR2 SASEGT.

The rearrangement uses TRBV2 and TRBJ1-1; maybe TRBD1 (6 bases). Trimming pared 7 bases from V and 4 bases from J, leaving 16 bases between. The germline CDR1 and CDR2 sequences are SNHLY and FYNNEI. This CDR3 spans 14 amino acids. The CDR3 sequence is CASTPGRGITEAFF. Here the CDR3 DNA reads TGTGCCAGCACCCCCGGGAGGGGGATCACTGAAGCTTTCTTT.

V and J are TRBV28 and TRBJ1-2; 8 bases agree with TRBD1. CDR3 length: 20 amino acids. The V segment lost 6 bases and the J segment 5 bases; nucleotides outside the gene matches: 26. Looked up from germline, CDR1 is MDHEN and CDR2 is SYDVKM. CDR3 nucleotides: TGTGCCAGCAGCCAGGACAGGGTTGGTCAAACTTCCATTCTTCCATATGGCTACACCTTC. Residues: CASSQDRVGQTSILPYGYTF.

A single count supports this clone. The rearrangement uses TRBV29-1 and TRBJ2-1; possible D gene TRBD2, 5 bases. V lost 2 bases and J lost 10, with 12 bases in between. The germline gives CDR1 SQVTM, CDR2 ANQGSEA. The CDR3 is 12 residues long. CDR3 loop: CSVESPSPEQFF. The CDR3 nucleotides read TGCAGCGTTGAATCACCTAGCCCAGAGCAGTTCTTC.

V is TRBV2 and J is TRBJ1-1; D is unresolved. The V and J ends lost 6 bases and 0 bases respectively, with 14 bases between them. Looked up from germline, CDR1 is SNHLY and CDR2 is FYNNEI. There are 15 residues in the CDR3. In nucleotides, the CDR3 is TGTGCCAGCAGGAAGCCGGACGGGATGAACACTGAAGCTTTCTTT. This gives the protein CASRKPDGMNTEAFF.

V usage is TRBV6-6 and J usage is TRBJ2-3; 7 nucleotides line up with TRBD1. Per germline, CDR1 MNHNY and CDR2 SVGAGI (reference sequence). The CDR3 runs to 16 residues. V shed 2 bases, J shed 2 bases, and the junction held 7 bases outside the gene matches. The CDR3 is CASSYEGATATDTQYF. CDR3 DNA sequence: TGTGCCAGCAGTTACGAGGGGGCGACTGCCACAGATACGCAGTATTTT.

This clone was observed a handful of times. The chain links TRBV3-1 (or the pseudogene TRBV3-2) to TRBJ2-3, with a tentative D call TRBD2 (5 bases). Germline V gives CDR1 LGHDT, CDR2 YNNKEL (reference sequence). The CDR3 covers 15 residues. The V end was cut by 2 bases, the J end by 1 base, with 10 bases between. In DNA, the CDR3 is TGTGCCAGCAGCCAACGGCTAGCTGGCACAGATACGCAGTATTTT. It is translated as CASSQRLAGTDTQYF.

The chain is built from TRBV12-3 or TRBV12-4 and TRBJ2-1; maybe TRBD1 (6 bases). The CDR3 is made up of 13 amino acids. V was pared by 7 bases and J by 7 bases, with 14 bases between. The CDR3 protein is CASNREGWNEQFF. In DNA, the CDR3 is TGTGCCAGCAACAGGGAAGGGTGGAATGAGCAGTTCTTC.

This clone is a singleton in its sample. The chain recombines TRBV4-1 with TRBJ2-7, with D possibly matching TRBD1 (5 bases). The V gene lost 1 base and the J gene lost 5 bases, with 18 bases spanning the gap. The CDR3 length is 16 residues. Germline CDR1 MGHRA, CDR2 YSYEKL. CDR3 protein: CASSQVNQGRGHEQYF. The CDR3 bases are TGCGCCAGCAGCCAAGTGAATCAGGGTAGAGGCCACGAGCAGTACTTC.

This rearrangement joins TRBV7-2 to TRBJ2-2; 10 bases line up with TRBD2. This CDR3 is 16 amino acids long. Germline V gene sequence: CDR1 SGHTA, CDR2 FQGNSA. Trimming at V came to 2 bases and at J to 5 bases, leaving 5 bases not matched to a gene. CDR3 protein: CASSLIAGGQTGELFF. In DNA, the CDR3 is TGTGCCAGCAGCTTAATAGCGGGAGGTCAGACCGGGGAGCTGTTTTTT.

This sequence joins TRBV6-1 and TRBJ1-5; D gene unclear. In germline, CDR1 is MNHNS, CDR2 SASEGT. CDR3 size: 13 residues. The V gene lost 2 bases and the J gene lost 7 bases, with 9 bases spanning the gap. In DNA form, the CDR3 reads TGTGCCAGCAGTGAATTGGGGAGCCAGCCCCAGCATTTT. Amino acid sequence: CASSELGSQPQHF.

This clone was observed a few times. This chain connects TRBV7-9 to TRBJ2-5; 11 nucleotides agree with TRBD2. There are 16 residues in the CDR3. Germline CDR1 is SEHNR and CDR2 is FQNEAQ (reference sequence). V lost 5 bases to trimming and J lost 4 bases; unmatched junction nucleotides: 9. Here the CDR3 reads CASSKNSGGAGETQYF. The CDR3 nucleotides read TGTGCCAGCAGCAAAAATAGCGGGGGGGCCGGAGAGACCCAGTACTTC. Looking up the rest from reference TRBV7-9 and TRBJ2-5 gives the full variable domain: DTGVSQNPRHKITKRGQNVTFRCDPISEHNRLYWYRQTLGQGPEFLTYFQNEAQLEKSRLLSDRFSAERPKGSFSTLEIQRTEQGDSAMYLCASSKNSGGAGETQYFGPGTRLLVL.

The rearrangement links TRBV2 to TRBJ1-2; D uncertain. The length of the CDR3 is 13 residues. V dropped 7 bases and J dropped 8 bases, with 17 bases sitting between them. CDR1 SNHLY and CDR2 FYNNEI come from the germline V gene. CDR3 in DNA: TGTGCCAGCACCATACAGATCGGTTCGGGCTACACCTTC. Translation: CASTIQIGSGYTF.

The chain couples TRBV28 to TRBJ1-5, with 7 bases fitting TRBD1. This CDR3 spans 12 amino acids. Germline CDR1 is MDHEN and CDR2 is SYDVKM. After removal of 6 bases from V and 7 bases from J, the junction contained 3 bases not matched to a gene. The CDR3 bases are TGTGCCAGCAGGGCAGGGGGACAGCCCCAGCATTTT. This gives the protein CASRAGGQPQHF.

CDR3 coding DNA: TGTGCCAGCTCGCGAGCAGGGGCGACCTTGTACGAGCAGTACTTC. As protein: CASSRAGATLYEQYF. The gene calls are TRBV18 and TRBJ2-7; tentatively, D is TRBD1 (6 bases). The CDR3 is 15 residues long. Germline CDR1 KGHSH, CDR2 LQKENI. V lost 6 bases, J lost 4 bases, and 19 bases lay in between.